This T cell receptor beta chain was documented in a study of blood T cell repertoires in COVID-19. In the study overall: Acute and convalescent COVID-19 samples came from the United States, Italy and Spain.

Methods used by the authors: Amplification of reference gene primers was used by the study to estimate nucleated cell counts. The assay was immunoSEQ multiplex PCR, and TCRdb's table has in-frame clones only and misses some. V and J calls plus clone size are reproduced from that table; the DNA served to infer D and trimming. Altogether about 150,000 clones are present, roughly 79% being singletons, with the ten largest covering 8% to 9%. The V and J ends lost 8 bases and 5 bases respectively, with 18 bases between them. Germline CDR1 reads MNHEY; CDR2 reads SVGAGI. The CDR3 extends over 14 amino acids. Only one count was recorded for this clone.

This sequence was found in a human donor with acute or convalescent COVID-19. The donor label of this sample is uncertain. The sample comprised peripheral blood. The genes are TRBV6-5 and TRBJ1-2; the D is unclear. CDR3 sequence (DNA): TGTGCCAGCCGAGAGGGAGCTGCGGGGTATGGCTACACCTTC. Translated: CASREGAAGYGYTF.